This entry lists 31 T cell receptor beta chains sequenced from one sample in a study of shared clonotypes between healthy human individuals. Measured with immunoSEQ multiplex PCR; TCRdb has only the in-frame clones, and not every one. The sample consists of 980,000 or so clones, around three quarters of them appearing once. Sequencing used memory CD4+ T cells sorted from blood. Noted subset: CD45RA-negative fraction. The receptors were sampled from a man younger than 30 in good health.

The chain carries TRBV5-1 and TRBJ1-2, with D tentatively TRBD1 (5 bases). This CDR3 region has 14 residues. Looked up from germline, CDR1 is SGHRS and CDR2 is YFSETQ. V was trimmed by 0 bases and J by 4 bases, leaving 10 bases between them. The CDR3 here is CASSLAEGLYGYTF. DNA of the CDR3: TGCGCCAGCAGCTTGGCAGAGGGGCTCTATGGCTACACCTTC.

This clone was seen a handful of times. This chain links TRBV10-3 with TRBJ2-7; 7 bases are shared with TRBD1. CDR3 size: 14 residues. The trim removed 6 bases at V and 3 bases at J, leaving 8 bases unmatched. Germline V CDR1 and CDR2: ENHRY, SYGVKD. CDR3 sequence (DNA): TGTGCCATCAGGTCGGAACAGGGGTACTACGAGCAGTACTTC. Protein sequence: CAIRSEQGYYEQYF.

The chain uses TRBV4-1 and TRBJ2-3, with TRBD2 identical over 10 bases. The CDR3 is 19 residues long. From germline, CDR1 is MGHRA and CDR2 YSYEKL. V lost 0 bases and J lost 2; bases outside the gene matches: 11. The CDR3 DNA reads TGCGCCAGCAGCCAAGATCCCGTGGGAAGCGGGGGGGCCACAGATACGCAGTATTTT. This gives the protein CASSQDPVGSGGATDTQYF.

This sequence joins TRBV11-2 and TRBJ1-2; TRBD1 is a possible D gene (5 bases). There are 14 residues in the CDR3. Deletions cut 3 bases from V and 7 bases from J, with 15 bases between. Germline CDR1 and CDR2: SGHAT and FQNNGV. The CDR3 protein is CASSFLRERGGYTF. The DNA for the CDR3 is TGTGCCAGCAGCTTTCTCAGGGAAAGAGGTGGCTACACCTTC.

The CDR3 here is CASGLVWGGGTDTQYF. CDR3 in DNA: TGTGCTAGTGGTTTGGTATGGGGCGGGGGCACAGATACGCAGTATTTT. The rearrangement joins TRBV12-5 to TRBJ2-3, with TRBD2 as a possible D gene (6 bases). Trimming removed 0 bases at V and 1 base at J, with 11 bases between. This CDR3 is built from 16 residues. Germline V gene sequence: CDR1 LGHNT, CDR2 FRNRAP.

CDR3 DNA sequence: TGTGCCAGCAGGCCACAGGGGGCAGGCTCCTATAATTCACCCCTCCACTTT. It codes for CASRPQGAGSYNSPLHF. J is TRBJ1-6 and V is TRBV28; 9 bases fit TRBD1. The CDR3 loop spans 17 amino acids. From germline, CDR1 is MDHEN and CDR2 SYDVKM. J lost 0 bases, V lost 6 bases, and 6 bases had no gene match.

CDR3 amino acids: CASSSLAGGSWEQYF. CDR3 nucleotide sequence: TGTGCCAGCAGTTCTCTAGCGGGAGGTTCGTGGGAGCAGTACTTC. V gene TRBV6-5 combines with J gene TRBJ2-7; TRBD2 aligns across 11 bases. This CDR3 is built from 15 residues. The ends lost 4 bases at V and 7 bases at J; junction bases unmatched: 9. The V gene's germline CDR1 is MNHEY and CDR2 SVGAGI.

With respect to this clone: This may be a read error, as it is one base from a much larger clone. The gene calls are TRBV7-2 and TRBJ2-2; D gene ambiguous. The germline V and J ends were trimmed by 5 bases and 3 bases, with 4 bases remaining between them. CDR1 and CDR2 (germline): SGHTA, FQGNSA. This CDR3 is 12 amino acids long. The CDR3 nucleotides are TGTGCCAGCAGCGCGGACACCGGGGAGCTGTTTTTT. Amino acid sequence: CASSADTGELFF.

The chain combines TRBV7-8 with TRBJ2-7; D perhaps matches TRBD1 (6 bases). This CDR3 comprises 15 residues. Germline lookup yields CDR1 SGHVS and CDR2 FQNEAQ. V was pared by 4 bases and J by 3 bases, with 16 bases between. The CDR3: CASSSITGTSYEQYF. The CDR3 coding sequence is TGTGCCAGCAGCTCCATTACGGGGACAAGCTACGAGCAGTACTTC.

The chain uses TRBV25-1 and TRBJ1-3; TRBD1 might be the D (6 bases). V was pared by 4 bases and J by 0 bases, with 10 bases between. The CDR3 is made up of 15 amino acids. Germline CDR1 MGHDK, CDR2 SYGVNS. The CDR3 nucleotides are TGTGCCAGCAGTGTGGGACACCGCTCTGGAAACACCATATATTTT. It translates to CASSVGHRSGNTIYF.

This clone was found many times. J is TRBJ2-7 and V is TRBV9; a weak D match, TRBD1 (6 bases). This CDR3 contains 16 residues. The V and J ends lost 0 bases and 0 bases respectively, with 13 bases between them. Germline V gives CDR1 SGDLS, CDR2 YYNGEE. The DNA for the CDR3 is TGTGCCAGCAGCGTAGGCTTCCGGGACATCTCCTACGAGCAGTACTTC. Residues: CASSVGFRDISYEQYF.

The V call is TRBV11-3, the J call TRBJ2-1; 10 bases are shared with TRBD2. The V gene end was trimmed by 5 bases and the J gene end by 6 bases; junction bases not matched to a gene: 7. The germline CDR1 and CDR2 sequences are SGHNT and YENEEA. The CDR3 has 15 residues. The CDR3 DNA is TGTGCCAGCAGCCCAAGCGGGGGGGCTTTCAATGAGCAGTTCTTC. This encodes CASSPSGGAFNEQFF.

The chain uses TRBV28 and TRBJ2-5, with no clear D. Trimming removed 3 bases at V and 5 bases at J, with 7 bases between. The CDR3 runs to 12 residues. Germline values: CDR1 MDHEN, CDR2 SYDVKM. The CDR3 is CASSFGRETQYF. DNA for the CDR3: TGTGCCAGCAGTTTCGGTCGGGAGACCCAGTACTTC.

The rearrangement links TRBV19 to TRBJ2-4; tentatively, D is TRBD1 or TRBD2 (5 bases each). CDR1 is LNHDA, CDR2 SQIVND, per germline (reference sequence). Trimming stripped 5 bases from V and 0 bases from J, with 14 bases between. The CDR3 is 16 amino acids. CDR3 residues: CASSPQSGLAKNIQYF. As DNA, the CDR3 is TGTGCCAGTAGTCCACAGTCGGGGCTAGCCAAAAACATTCAGTACTTC. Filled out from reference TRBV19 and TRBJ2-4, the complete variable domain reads DGGITQSPKYLFRKEGQNVTLSCEQNLNHDAMYWYRQDPGQGLRLIYYSQIVNDFQKGDIAEGYSVSREKKESFPLTVTSAQKNPTAFYLCASSPQSGLAKNIQYFGAGTRLSVL.

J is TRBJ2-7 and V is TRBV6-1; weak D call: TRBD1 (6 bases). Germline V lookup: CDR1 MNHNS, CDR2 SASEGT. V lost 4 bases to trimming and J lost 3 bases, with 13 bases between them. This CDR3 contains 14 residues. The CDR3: CASSGGTFNYEQYF. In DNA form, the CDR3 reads TGTGCCAGCAGTGGGGGGACATTTAACTACGAGCAGTACTTC.

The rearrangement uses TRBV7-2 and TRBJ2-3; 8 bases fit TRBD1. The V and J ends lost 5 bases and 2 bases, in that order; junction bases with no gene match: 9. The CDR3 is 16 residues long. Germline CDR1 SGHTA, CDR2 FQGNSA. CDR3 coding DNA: TGTGCCAGCAGCCGGGCCGACAGGGGATACACAGATACGCAGTATTTT. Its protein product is CASSRADRGYTDTQYF.

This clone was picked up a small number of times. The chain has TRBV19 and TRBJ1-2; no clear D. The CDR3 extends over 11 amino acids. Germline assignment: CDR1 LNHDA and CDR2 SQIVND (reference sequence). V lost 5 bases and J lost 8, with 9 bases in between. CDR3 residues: CASSATNGYTF. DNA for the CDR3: TGTGCCAGTAGTGCAACAAACGGCTACACCTTC. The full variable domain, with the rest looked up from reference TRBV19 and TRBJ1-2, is DGGITQSPKYLFRKEGQNVTLSCEQNLNHDAMYWYRQDPGQGLRLIYYSQIVNDFQKGDIAEGYSVSREKKESFPLTVTSAQKNPTAFYLCASSATNGYTFGSGTRLTVV.

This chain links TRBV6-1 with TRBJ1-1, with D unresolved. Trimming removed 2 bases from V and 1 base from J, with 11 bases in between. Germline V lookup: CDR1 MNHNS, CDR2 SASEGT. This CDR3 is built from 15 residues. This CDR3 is CASSEPLGWNTEAFF. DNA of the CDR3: TGTGCCAGCAGTGAACCCCTAGGCTGGAACACTGAAGCTTTCTTT.

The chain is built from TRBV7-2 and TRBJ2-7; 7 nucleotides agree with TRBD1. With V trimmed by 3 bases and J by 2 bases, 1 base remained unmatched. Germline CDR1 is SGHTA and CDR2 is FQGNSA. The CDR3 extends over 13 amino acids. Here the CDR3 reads CASSLGTAYEQYF. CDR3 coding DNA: TGTGCCAGCAGCTTGGGGACAGCCTACGAGCAGTACTTC.

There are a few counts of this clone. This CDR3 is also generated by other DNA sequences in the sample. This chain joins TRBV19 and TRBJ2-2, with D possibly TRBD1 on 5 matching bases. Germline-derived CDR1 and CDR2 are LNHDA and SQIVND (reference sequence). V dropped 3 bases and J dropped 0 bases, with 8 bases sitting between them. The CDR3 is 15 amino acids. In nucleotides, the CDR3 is TGTGCCAGTAGTATCGACAGTTCGAACACCGGGGAGCTGTTTTTT. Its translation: CASSIDSSNTGELFF.

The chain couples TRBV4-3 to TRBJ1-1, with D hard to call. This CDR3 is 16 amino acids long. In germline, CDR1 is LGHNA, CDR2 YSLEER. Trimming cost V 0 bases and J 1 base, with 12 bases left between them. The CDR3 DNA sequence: TGCGCCAGCAGCCAAGAGTTAATCGTGGGGAACACTGAAGCTTTCTTT. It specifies CASSQELIVGNTEAFF.

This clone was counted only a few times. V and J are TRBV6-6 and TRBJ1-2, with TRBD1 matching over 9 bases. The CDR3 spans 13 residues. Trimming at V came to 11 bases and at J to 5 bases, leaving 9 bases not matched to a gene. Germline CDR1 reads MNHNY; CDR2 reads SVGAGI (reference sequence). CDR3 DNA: TGTGCCGGACAGGGGACGGCGGGTTATGGCTACACCTTC. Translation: CAGQGTAGYGYTF.

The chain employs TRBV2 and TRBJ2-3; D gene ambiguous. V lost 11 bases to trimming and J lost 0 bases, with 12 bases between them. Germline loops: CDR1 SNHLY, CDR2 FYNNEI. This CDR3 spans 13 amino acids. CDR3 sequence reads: CAGSMGSTDTQYF. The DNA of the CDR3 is TGTGCCGGAAGTATGGGTAGCACAGATACGCAGTATTTT.

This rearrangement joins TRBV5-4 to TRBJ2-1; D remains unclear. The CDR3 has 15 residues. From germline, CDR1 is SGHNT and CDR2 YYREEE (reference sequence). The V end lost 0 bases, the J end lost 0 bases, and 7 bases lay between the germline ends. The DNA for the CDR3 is TGTGCCAGCAGCTTGGAGAAAAGCTCCTACAATGAGCAGTTCTTC. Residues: CASSLEKSSYNEQFF. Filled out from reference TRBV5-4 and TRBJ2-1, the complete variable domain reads ETGVTQSPTHLIKTRGQQVTLRCSSQSGHNTVSWYQQALGQGPQFIFQYYREEENGRGNFPPRFSGLQFPNYSSELNVNALELDDSALYLCASSLEKSSYNEQFFGPGTRLTVL.

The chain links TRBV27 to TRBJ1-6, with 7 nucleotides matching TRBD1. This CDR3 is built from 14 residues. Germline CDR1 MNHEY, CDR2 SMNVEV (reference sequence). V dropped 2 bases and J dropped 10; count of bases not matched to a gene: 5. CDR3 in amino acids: CASSLRQGGSPLHF. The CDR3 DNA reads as TGTGCCAGCAGTTTACGACAGGGAGGCTCACCCCTCCACTTT.

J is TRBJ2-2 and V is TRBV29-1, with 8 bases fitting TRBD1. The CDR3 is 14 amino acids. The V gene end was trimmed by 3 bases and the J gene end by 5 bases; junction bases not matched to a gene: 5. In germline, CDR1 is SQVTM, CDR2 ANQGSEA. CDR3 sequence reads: CSVEGTGRTGELFF. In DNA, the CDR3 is TGCAGCGTTGAGGGGACAGGTAGAACCGGGGAGCTGTTTTTT.

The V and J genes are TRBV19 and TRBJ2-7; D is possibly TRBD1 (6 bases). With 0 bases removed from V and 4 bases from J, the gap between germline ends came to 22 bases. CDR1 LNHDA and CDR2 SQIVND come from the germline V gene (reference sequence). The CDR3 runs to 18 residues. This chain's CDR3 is CASSIDPKASRGSYEQYF. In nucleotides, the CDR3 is TGTGCCAGTAGTATAGATCCTAAGGCGAGCAGGGGATCTTACGAGCAGTACTTC.

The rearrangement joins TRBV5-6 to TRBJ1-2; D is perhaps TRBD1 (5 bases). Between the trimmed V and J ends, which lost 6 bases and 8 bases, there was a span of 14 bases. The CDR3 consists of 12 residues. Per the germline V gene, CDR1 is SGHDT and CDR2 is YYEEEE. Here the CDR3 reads CASTYGGGGYTF. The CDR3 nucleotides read TGTGCCAGCACCTACGGGGGTGGCGGCTACACCTTC.

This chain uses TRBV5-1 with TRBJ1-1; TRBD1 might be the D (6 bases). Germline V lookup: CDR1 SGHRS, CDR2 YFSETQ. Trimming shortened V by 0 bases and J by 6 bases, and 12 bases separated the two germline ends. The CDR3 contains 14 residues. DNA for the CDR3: TGCGCCAGCAGCTTGGAACAGGGTGGTTCTGAAGCTTTCTTT. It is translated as CASSLEQGGSEAFF.

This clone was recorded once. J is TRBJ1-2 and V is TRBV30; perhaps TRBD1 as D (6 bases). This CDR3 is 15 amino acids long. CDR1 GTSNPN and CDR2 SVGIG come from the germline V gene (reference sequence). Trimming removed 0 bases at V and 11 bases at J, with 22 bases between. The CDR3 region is CAWSVLSRGPVRYTF. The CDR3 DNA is TGTGCCTGGAGTGTACTTTCTCGGGGGCCGGTGAGGTACACCTTC.

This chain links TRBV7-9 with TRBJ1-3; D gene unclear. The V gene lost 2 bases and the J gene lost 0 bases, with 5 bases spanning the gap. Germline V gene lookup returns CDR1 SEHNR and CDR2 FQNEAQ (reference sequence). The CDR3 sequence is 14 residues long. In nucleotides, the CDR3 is TGTGCCAGCAGCTTACCGATCTCTGGAAACACCATATATTTT. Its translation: CASSLPISGNTIYF.